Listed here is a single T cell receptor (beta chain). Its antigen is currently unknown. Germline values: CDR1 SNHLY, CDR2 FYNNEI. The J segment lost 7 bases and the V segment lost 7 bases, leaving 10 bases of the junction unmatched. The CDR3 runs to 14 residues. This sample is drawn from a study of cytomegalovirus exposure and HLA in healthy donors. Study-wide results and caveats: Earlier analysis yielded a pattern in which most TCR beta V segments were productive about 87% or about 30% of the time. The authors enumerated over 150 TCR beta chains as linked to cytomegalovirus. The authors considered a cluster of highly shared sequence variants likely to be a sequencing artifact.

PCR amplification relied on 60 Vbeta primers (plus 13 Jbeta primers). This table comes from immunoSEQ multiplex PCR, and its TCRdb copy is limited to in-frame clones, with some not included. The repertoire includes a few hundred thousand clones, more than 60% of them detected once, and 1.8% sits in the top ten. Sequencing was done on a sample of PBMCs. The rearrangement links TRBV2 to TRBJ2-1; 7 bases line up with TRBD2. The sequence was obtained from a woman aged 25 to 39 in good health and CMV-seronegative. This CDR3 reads CASNSAGVWNEQFF. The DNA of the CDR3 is TGTGCCAGCAATTCGGCGGGAGTATGGAATGAGCAGTTCTTC.